This T cell receptor beta chain was observed in a study of T cells in localized non-small cell lung cancer. Study observations and caveats: Turning up in adjacent lung were a median approximately 60 of the top 100 tumor clones. Uninvolved adjacent lung, not tumor, had the highest T cell clonality. With higher T cell density in blood came longer overall survival. Sequencing was restricted to one tumor region; therefore, heterogeneity remains possible.

This clone was detected only once. What it binds is not known. The data were produced by immunoSEQ multiplex PCR, yet TCRdb's version contains in-frame clones alone and is incomplete. The data contain under 40,000 clones, about 81% of them singletons. Between the trimmed V and J ends, which lost 5 bases and 13 bases, there was a span of 15 bases. The CDR3 runs 12 residues. Germline CDR1 reads MNHNY; CDR2 reads SVGAGI (reference sequence). The TCR was taken from a male donor aged 60 or over with stage II squamous cell lung carcinoma. The material was peripheral blood, obtained before any cancer treatment. This chain connects TRBV6-6 to TRBJ2-1; either TRBD1 or TRBD2 may supply D (5 bases each). The CDR3 sequence: CASSHPGLAQFF. The CDR3 DNA reads as TGTGCCAGCAGTCATCCGGGGCTGGCCCAGTTCTTC.